Below are 3 T cell receptor beta chains sequenced from a single sample in a study of cytomegalovirus exposure and HLA in healthy donors. Here immunoSEQ multiplex PCR was the method, and the copy in TCRdb shows in-frame clones only, minus some. Seen here are more than 150,000 clones, approximately 80% observed once, and the top ten hold approximately 7%. Sequencing was performed on PBMCs. The receptors were gathered from a man aged 18 to 30 in good health and CMV-seropositive.

This rearrangement joins TRBV7-3 to TRBJ2-5, with D perhaps TRBD2 (5 bases). CDR3 size: 14 residues. Between the trimmed V and J ends, which lost 1 base and 4 bases, there was a span of 10 bases. Germline values: CDR1 SGHTA, CDR2 FQGTGA. The CDR3 spells CASSLSRTGETQYF. CDR3 bases: TGTGCCAGCAGCTTAAGTAGGACTGGAGAGACCCAGTACTTC.

The chain employs TRBV30 and TRBJ2-7, with D hard to call. V was shortened by 2 bases and J by 4 bases, with 6 bases between the two germline ends. There are 11 residues in the CDR3. CDR1 is GTSNPN and CDR2 is SVGIG in the germline V gene (reference sequence). DNA for the CDR3: TGTGCCTGGAGTCAGTGGTACGAGCAGTACTTC. It specifies CAWSQWYEQYF.

The V and J genes are TRBV6-5 and TRBJ2-7; D is undetermined. Germline lookup yields CDR1 MNHEY and CDR2 SVGAGI. This CDR3 spans 11 amino acids. The V end lost 8 bases, the J end lost 0 bases, and 5 bases lay between the germline ends. CDR3 region: CASRSSYEQYF. The DNA of the CDR3 is TGTGCCAGCCGGAGCTCCTACGAGCAGTACTTC.